The sample holds one count of the clone carrying this T cell receptor (beta chain). Its antigen is unidentified. The CDR3 is 15 residues long. CDR1 is MNHNY and CDR2 is SVGAGI in the germline V gene (reference sequence). With 8 bases removed from V and 2 bases from J, the gap between germline ends came to 19 bases. The source of the sample is a study of T cells in localized non-small cell lung cancer. Study conclusions and caveats: For the top 100 tumor clones, a median approximately 50 also appeared in adjacent lung. The highest T cell clonality was in uninvolved adjacent lung, above tumor. Tumor samples were not multi-region, leaving intratumor heterogeneity unexcluded.

This table comes from immunoSEQ multiplex PCR, and its TCRdb copy is limited to in-frame clones, with some not included. The sample holds 100,000 to 150,000 clones; more than 70% are singletons and the top ten take roughly 1.8%. This chain connects TRBV6-6 to TRBJ2-7, with D perhaps being TRBD1 or TRBD2 (5 bases each). This specimen consisted of peripheral blood, obtained before any cancer treatment. The receptor comes from a female donor aged 60 or older with stage I lung adenocarcinoma. CDR3 amino acids: CASRRVGDPAYEQYF. CDR3 bases: TGTGCCAGCCGCCGGGTGGGGGATCCCGCCTACGAGCAGTACTTC.